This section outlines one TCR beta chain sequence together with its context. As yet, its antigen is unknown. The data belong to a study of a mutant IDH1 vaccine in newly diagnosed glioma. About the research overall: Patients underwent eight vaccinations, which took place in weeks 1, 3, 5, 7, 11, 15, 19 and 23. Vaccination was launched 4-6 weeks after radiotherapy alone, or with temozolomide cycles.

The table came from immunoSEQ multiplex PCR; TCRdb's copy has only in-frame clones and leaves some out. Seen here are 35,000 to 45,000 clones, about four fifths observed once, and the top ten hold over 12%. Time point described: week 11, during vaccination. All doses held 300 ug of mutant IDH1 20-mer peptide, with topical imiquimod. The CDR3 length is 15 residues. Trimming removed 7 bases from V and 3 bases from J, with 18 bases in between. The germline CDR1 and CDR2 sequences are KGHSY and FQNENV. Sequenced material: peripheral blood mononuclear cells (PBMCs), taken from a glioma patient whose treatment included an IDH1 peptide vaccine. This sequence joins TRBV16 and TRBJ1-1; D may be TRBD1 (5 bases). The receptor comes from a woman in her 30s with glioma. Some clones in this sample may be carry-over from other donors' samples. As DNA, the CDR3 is TGTGCCAGCACCGGTGTGCTGGAGGGGCACACTGAAGCTTTCTTT. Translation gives CASTGVLEGHTEAFF.